This is a list of T cell receptor beta chains from one sample in a study of CD8+ T cells in alopecia areata. TCRdb's table, derived via immunoSEQ multiplex PCR, lists solely in-frame clones and lacks some. The sample includes about 200,000 clones, 35% to 40% of them seen just once. This sample comprised CD4+ T cells sorted from blood, obtained between weeks 30 and 35, from a patient treated with tofacitinib. These receptors all stem from a human donor with alopecia areata. Both conserved end residues are part of each CDR3. The order of the fields is CDR3 length, V gene, CDR3 protein.

>14|TRBV6-6
CASSYGGRVAEAFF
>13|TRBV5-1
CASSRRGDGTQYF
>17|TRBV2
CASSEGAGGRPGTEAFF
>16|TRBV30
CACPTAGTGSTGELFF
>13|TRBV30
CAWSEQNTDTQYF
>16|TRBV14
CASSQARTGGLAPLHF
>15|TRBV6-5
CASSSPAMYQETQYF
>13|TRBV5-6
CASSWRSADTQYF
>12|TRBV7-2
CASSLGPDTQYF
>14|TRBV11-2
CASSQGLQGYEQYF
>15|TRBV7-9
CASSAQLGPYNEQFF
>15|TRBV13
CASSLRQGRQETQYF
>12|TRBV29-1
CSVGQDNQPQHF
>16|TRBV11-2
CASSINQIPSTDTQYF
>13|TRBV28
CASSLSDRVGYTF
>13|TRBV30
CAWSTLGQGEQYF
>15|TRBV10-1
CASSESGVGNTEAFF
>12|TRBV29-1
CSGGQARETQYF
>16|TRBV11-2
CASSGGAGAATGELFF
>16|TRBV13
CASSLGNGGQPYEQYF
>14|TRBV29-1
CSVKGGPLATEAFF
>13|TRBV4-1
CASSQVLRETQYF
>15|TRBV6-6
CASSYSAGSYNEQFF
>10|TRBV7-3
CAIRGYGYTF
>13|TRBV19
CASANQGNQPQHF
>14|TRBV7-9
CASSPSGSYNEQFF
>14|TRBV2
CASSDAGGKEKLFF
>14|TRBV2
CASSEGSRVGGYTF
>13|TRBV29-1
CSLKAGEAYTQYF
>13|TRBV27
CASSLQGHQPQHF
>15|TRBV14
CASSQDRIGRMEQYF
>15|TRBV5-6
CASSPLAGNTGELFF
>15|TRBV7-2
CASSLVDARNQPQHF
>12|TRBV7-8
CASSPTTGTQYF
>14|TRBV11-2
CASSLELAYNEQFF
>13|TRBV7-9
CASSLGGLKPQHF
>10|TRBV25-1
CASSGGTQYF
>11|TRBV25-1
CAAAAADTQYF
>19|TRBV15
CATSRGTLGGASNTGELFF
>16|TRBV7-2
CASSLVSGTNTGELFF
>13|TRBV7-9
CASSLTGVGEQFF
>17|TRBV18
CASSPRSAGANNYGYTF